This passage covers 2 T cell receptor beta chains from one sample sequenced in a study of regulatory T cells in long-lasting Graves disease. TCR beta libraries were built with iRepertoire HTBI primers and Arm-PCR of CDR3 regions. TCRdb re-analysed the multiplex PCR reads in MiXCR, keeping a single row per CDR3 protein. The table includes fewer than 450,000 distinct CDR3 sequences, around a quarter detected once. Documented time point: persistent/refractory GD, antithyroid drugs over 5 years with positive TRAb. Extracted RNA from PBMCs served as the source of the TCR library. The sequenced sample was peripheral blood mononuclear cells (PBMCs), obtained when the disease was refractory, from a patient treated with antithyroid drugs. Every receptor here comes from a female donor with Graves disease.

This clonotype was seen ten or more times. The DNA of the CDR3 is TGTGCCAGCAGCTTTCTCAAGGCGGGAGAAGAGCAGTACTTC. It codes for CASSFLKAGEEQYF. The chain joins TRBV7-2 to TRBJ2-7, with TRBD2 matching 7 bases. CDR1 is SGHTA, CDR2 FQGNSA, per germline. V lost 3 bases, J lost 7 bases, and 9 bases stayed unmatched. There are 14 residues in the CDR3. Drawing the rest from reference TRBV7-2 and TRBJ2-7, the complete variable domain is GAGVSQSPSNKVTEKGKDVELRCDPISGHTALYWYRQSLGQGLEFLIYFQGNSAPDKSGLPSDRFSAERTGGSVSTLTIQRTQQEDSAVYLCASSFLKAGEEQYFGPGTRLTVT.

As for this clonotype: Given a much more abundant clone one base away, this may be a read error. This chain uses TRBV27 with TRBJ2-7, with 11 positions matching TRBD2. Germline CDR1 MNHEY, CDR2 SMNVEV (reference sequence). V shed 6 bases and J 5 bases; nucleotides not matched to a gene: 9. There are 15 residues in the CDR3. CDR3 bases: TGTGCCAGCAGCCCGACTAGCGGGATACCCCACGAGCAGTACTTC. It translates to CASSPTSGIPHEQYF.